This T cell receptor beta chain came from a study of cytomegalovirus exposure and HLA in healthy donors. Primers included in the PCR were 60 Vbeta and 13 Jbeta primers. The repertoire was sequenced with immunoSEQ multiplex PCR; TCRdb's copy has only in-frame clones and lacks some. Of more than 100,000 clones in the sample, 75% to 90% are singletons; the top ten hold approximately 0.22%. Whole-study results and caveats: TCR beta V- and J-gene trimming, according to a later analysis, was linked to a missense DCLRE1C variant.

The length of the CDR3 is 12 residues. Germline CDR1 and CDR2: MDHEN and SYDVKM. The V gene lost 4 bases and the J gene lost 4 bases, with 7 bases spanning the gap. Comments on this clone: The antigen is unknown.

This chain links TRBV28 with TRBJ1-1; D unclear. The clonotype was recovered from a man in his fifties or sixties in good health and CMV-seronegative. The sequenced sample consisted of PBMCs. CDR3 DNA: TGTGCCAGCAGTTCCCCATCCACTGAAGCTTTCTTT. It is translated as CASSSPSTEAFF.